The sequence of this TCR beta chain was determined in a study of blood T cell repertoires in COVID-19. About the study: Sites in the United States, Italy and Spain provided acute and convalescent COVID-19 samples. The analysed material was cDNA or gDNA that came from T cells, B-cell-depleted T cells, or PBMCs.

The CDR3 has 17 residues. V was cut by 2 bases and J by 4 bases, with 18 bases left in between. CDR1 and CDR2 (germline): MNHEY, SVGEGT. In the study's own analysis: Amplification with reference gene primers provided the estimates of nucleated cell counts. Sequencing used immunoSEQ multiplex PCR; TCRdb keeps in-frame clones, though not all of them. The V and J calls and the clone size are those of that table, but D and trimming were determined from the DNA. The table lists about 100,000 clones, around 74% of them singletons, with about a sixth in the top ten. The specimen was peripheral blood. The V and J genes are TRBV6-2 or TRBV6-3 and TRBJ2-4; tentatively, D is TRBD2 (5 bases). This TCR derives from a woman older than 75 with active or convalescent COVID-19. The CDR3 nucleotides read TGTGCCAGCAGTTACCCCGTCGAGTATCGGGGTAAAAACATTCAGTACTTC. This translates into CASSYPVEYRGKNIQYF.